These T cell receptor beta chains were read from a single sample in a study of metastatic and nonmetastatic thyroid tumors. Via MiXCR, TCRdb re-called the PCR reads. The sample yields about 92,000 clones, 14% to 15% seen once. Sequencing input: blood. The receptor set was obtained from a female donor with papillary thyroid cancer or a benign thyroid nodule (not recorded which). Some clones in this sample may be carry-over from other donors' samples. Both conserved end residues are part of each CDR3. The D gene is left open where the match is weak. Size is omitted from some rows. Given values are once, few, many or a class for expanded clones.

v_gene	abundance	len	d_gene	j_gene	CDR3nt	CDR3aa
TRBV6-4	-	21	TRBD2	TRBJ2-1	TGTGCCAGCAGACGACGACGATTCACCTTAGCGGGGGCCGTCCTAGACAATGAGCAGTTCTTC	CASRRRRFTLAGAVLDNEQFF
TRBV7-9	many	15	TRBD1	TRBJ1-1	TGTGCCAGCAGCACGGCCGGGACAGGGAATACTGAAGCTTTCTTT	CASSTAGTGNTEAFF
TRBV12-3/TRBV12-4	few	14	-	TRBJ2-1	TGTGCCAGGAGTCCGAGGGGTGGGAGCAACGAGCAGTTCTTC	CARSPRGGSNEQFF
TRBV3-1	many	14	-	TRBJ2-2	TGTGCCAGCAGCCAAGATCCGAACACCGGGGAGCTGTTTTTT	CASSQDPNTGELFF
TRBV6-2/TRBV6-3	-	16	TRBD1	TRBJ2-2	TGTGCCAGCATTTACTCGGTGGACAGGGTCACCAGGGAGCTGTTTTTT	CASIYSVDRVTRELFF
TRBV12-3/TRBV12-4	many	12	-	TRBJ1-4	TGTGCCAGCAGTTTAGTCCCGGAAAAACTGTTTTTT	CASSLVPEKLFF
TRBV7-1	-	20	-	TRBJ2-6	TGTGCCAGCAGCCAGGCTGACGCGAGGAACAGGGAAACTGGGGCCAACGTCCTGACTTTC	CASSQADARNRETGANVLTF
TRBV20-1	-	13	-	TRBJ1-1	TGCAGTGCTAGAGATGGGGAAAACACTGAAGCTTTCTTT	CSARDGENTEAFF
TRBV6-1	few	15	TRBD1	TRBJ1-2	TGTGCCAGCAGTCCTCGGGACAGGGTGGGGTATGGCTACACCTTC	CASSPRDRVGYGYTF
TRBV5-1	many	13	-	TRBJ2-2	TGCGCCAGCGGTGGTGCGGACACCGGGGAGCTGTTTTTT	CASGGADTGELFF
TRBV7-3	many	19	TRBD1	TRBJ2-2	TGTGCCAGCAGCTCACCGTCCGGGACAGGGGCCCCGAACACCGGGGAGCTGTTTTTT	CASSSPSGTGAPNTGELFF
TRBV2	many	14	-	TRBJ1-4	TGTGCCAGCAGAGGGACATCTCCTAATGAAAAACTGTTTTTT	CASRGTSPNEKLFF
TRBV6-6	many	15	-	TRBJ2-5	TGTGCCAGCAGTTACTCGGGGTTGGTCCAAGAGACCCAGTACTTC	CASSYSGLVQETQYF
TRBV6-5	many	14	TRBD1	TRBJ1-2	TGTGCCAGCAGTTACTCGCGGGACAGGGGTTTTTACACCTTC	CASSYSRDRGFYTF
TRBV4-2	-	17	-	TRBJ1-6	TGTGCCAGCAGCCATAAATCCGTAAGCTCCTATAATTCACCCCTCCACTTT	CASSHKSVSSYNSPLHF
TRBV5-4	-	15	-	TRBJ1-1	TGTGCCAGCAGCCTACCTTCCGGGGCATACACTGAAGCTTTCTTT	CASSLPSGAYTEAFF
TRBV25-1	few	16	-	TRBJ2-3	TGTGCCAGCAGTGAACTGACAGGTTTTTACCAAGATACGCAGTATTTT	CASSELTGFYQDTQYF
TRBV19	many	16	-	TRBJ2-1	TGTGCCAGTGGCAGCCTACCCAATTATGTAGGGAATGAGCAGTTCTTC	CASGSLPNYVGNEQFF
TRBV7-9	many	17	TRBD2	TRBJ2-5	TGTGCCAGCAGCTTAGTCCTCCGGACTAGCGGGGGAGAGACCCAGTACTTC	CASSLVLRTSGGETQYF
TRBV27	medium-sized	13	-	TRBJ2-5	TGTGCCAGCAGTTTGGGGGGGCGCGGGACCCAGTACTTC	CASSLGGRGTQYF
TRBV5-1	many	17	TRBD2	TRBJ2-5	TGCGCCAGCAGCTTGACTAGCGGGGGGCTCCACCAAGAGACCCAGTACTTC	CASSLTSGGLHQETQYF
TRBV6-1	many	15	-	TRBJ1-5	TGTGCCAGCAGCTGGGATCCCAGGAGCAATCAGCCCCAGCATTTT	CASSWDPRSNQPQHF
TRBV5-6	many	15	-	TRBJ2-7	TGTGCCAGCAGCCCCCGCGGAGGGGACCCCTACGAGCAGTACTTC	CASSPRGGDPYEQYF
TRBV2	many	15	-	TRBJ1-4	TGTGCCAGCAGTGTCCAGATCGGAGCTAATGAAAAACTGTTTTTT	CASSVQIGANEKLFF
TRBV5-8	few	14	-	TRBJ1-5	TGTGCCAGCAGCTGGGGCCCTAGCAATCAGCCCCAGCATTTT	CASSWGPSNQPQHF
TRBV3-1	many	15	-	TRBJ1-1	TGTGCCAGCAGCCTCCCTGGGCTTAGGGCGGATTCAGCTTTCTTT	CASSLPGLRADSAFF
TRBV7-2	-	11	TRBD1	TRBJ2-6	TGTGCCAGCAGCCAGAGGGGCAGGGGGCATTTC	CASSQRGRGHF
TRBV20-1	once	18	-	TRBJ2-3	TGCAGTGCTACGAGCTTAGTGAGACCGGGACCCCGCACAGATATGCAGTATTTT	CSATSLVRPGPRTDMQYF
TRBV10-2	many	13	-	TRBJ1-1	TGCGCCAGCAGTGAGTTGGGGTTCACTGAAGCTTTCTTT	CASSELGFTEAFF
TRBV11-2	many	18	-	TRBJ2-5	TGTGCCAGCAGCTCCCGACTAGAGGTGACAGGTCCCGGAAAGACCCAGTACTTC	CASSSRLEVTGPGKTQYF
TRBV20-1	-	10	-	TRBJ2-5	TGCAGTGCTCTAAAGGGGGCCCAGTACTTC	CSALKGAQYF
TRBV7-3	many	14	TRBD1	TRBJ2-3	TGTGCCAGCAGCTTGAACAGGGGGACAGATACGCAGTATTTT	CASSLNRGTDTQYF
TRBV13	many	19	-	TRBJ2-1	TGTGCCAGCAGCTCCCGAAGGGGCCGGGGGTACTTGGCCTACAATGAGCAGTTCTTC	CASSSRRGRGYLAYNEQFF
TRBV7-9	-	15	-	TRBJ1-4	TGTGCCAGCAGCCCCCCCCCGGGAACTAATGAAAAACTGTTTTTT	CASSPPPGTNEKLFF
TRBV7-8	many	13	-	TRBJ2-7	TGTGCCAGCAGCCCCCCCGGCGGCGACGAGCAGTACTTC	CASSPPGGDEQYF
TRBV7-9	-	17	TRBD2	TRBJ2-5	TGTGCCAGCAGCTTATGGAACGGGGGGGCCGGACGAGATACCCAGTACTTC	CASSLWNGGAGRDTQYF
TRBV7-9	many	14	-	TRBJ1-5	TGTGCCAGCAGCTCCTGGGGAGGGAATCAGCCCCAGCATTTT	CASSSWGGNQPQHF
TRBV20-1	few	15	-	TRBJ2-3	TGCAGTGCTAGAGTCCTAGGGGCGATCACAGATACGCAGTATTTT	CSARVLGAITDTQYF
TRBV16	many	15	-	TRBJ1-6	TGTGCCAGCAGCCACATACAGAGAGTTAATTCACCCCTCCACTTT	CASSHIQRVNSPLHF
TRBV7-2	many	15	-	TRBJ1-1	TGTGCCAGCAGCTTAGGGCGGACAGTGAACACTGAAGCTTTCTTT	CASSLGRTVNTEAFF
TRBV6-1	many	14	-	TRBJ1-5	TGTGCCAGCAGTAGTAAACAGGAAGCTCAGCCCCAGCATTTT	CASSSKQEAQPQHF
TRBV6-5	many	16	-	TRBJ1-1	TGTGCCAGCAGTTACTCGAGTCAGGGGTTGGACACTGAAGCTTTCTTT	CASSYSSQGLDTEAFF
TRBV28	few	15	-	TRBJ2-7	TGTGCCAGCAGTCCCCCGGCCAGGCTTACATACGAGCAGTACTTC	CASSPPARLTYEQYF